This T cell receptor (beta chain) stems from a study of T cells expressing NK-cell markers (dated by TCRdb to the early 2020s). As for the study more broadly: In sorted CD3+CD56+NKG2C+, CD3+CD56+NKG2C- and CD3+CD56-NKG2C+ T-cell subsets from several donors, TCR beta-chain repertoires were profiled. Among the eight sequenced donors, seven were HCMV-seropositive and one was HCMV-seronegative. Randomly selected healthy volunteers, three men and five women, were used as the eight sequenced donors. Sequencing of the libraries produced 2 x 150 bp reads on Illumina HiSeq 2000/2500, MiSeq or NextSeq. The paper as a whole reports these results and caveats: For several donors, the dominant CD3+CD56+NKG2C+ clonotypes were among the top 10 CD8+ clonotypes and accounted for roughly 1.0-8% of CD8+ T cells. It remained unclear whether the expanded NKG2C-expressing T cell clones were specific for HCMV antigens. Those dominant clonotypes were again the most abundant among CD3+CD56-NKG2C+ cells in a handful of donors, at roughly 25-65%.

HCMV-specific IgG was detected in serum with a commercial ELISA kit to determine HCMV serostatus. Peripheral blood mononuclear cells were isolated from blood by Ficoll density gradient centrifugation. The data were produced on an Illumina HiSeq 2000. The TCR beta cDNA libraries were made using 5'RACE template switching, a step that added both a universal primer site and unique molecular identifiers. Priming for cDNA synthesis came from the TCR beta constant segment, and two successive PCR amplification steps followed. The study's own analysis went as follows. MIGEC was used to demultiplex reads and group reads by UMI, and MiTCR was used to assemble and quantify clonotypes. To exclude erroneous sequences, only TCR cDNA sequences supported by at least two reads were retained. Downstream repertoire analysis used the tcR package, and clonotypes were matched across fractions by CDR3 nucleotide sequence plus V segment. VDJmatch was used to annotate antigen specificity against VDJdb, with one amino acid substitution in CDR3 permitted. The reads, reprocessed by TCRdb, yield one row per CDR3 protein sequence and no DNA. These V and J calls rely on TCRdb rather than the paper's analysis. The sample table gives about 410,000 distinct CDR3 sequences. Around 10% of the sample lies in the top ten.

Comments on this clonotype: Its antigen specificity is not known.

From the germline V gene, CDR1 is KGHSH and CDR2 is LQKENI. The CDR3 holds 16 amino acids from the cysteine to the phenylalanine. The DNA is not on file. The V and J segments used are TRBV18 and TRBJ2-2; TCRdb designates TRBD1, a call that cannot be tested without DNA. This TCR was sampled from a woman aged 45-65 years in good health. Donor details come from another sample of the same person, matched by shared clones. The source material was blood T cells: a sorted CD56 or NKG2C T cell subset, CD4+ or CD8+ T cells, or bulk PBMC T cells (not recorded which). CDR3 sequence: CASSPQGSSNTGELFF.